This T cell receptor (beta chain) was found in a study of T cell repertoires in cytomegalovirus infection. Study as a whole: Both a matching HLA type and CMV infection were indicated by public TCR beta signatures. Broader study findings: The ex vivo response was dominated by HLA-C-restricted CMV-specific TCR beta clonotypes. Adding up the frequency of public TCR beta families identified people who carried CMV plus the relevant HLA.

TCRdb re-called the reads through MiXCR, storing one row per CDR3 protein. The data contain some 150,000 distinct CDR3 sequences, roughly 6.5% of them seen just once; the ten biggest clones take up 15% to 20%. On this clonotype: Its antigen is still unknown.

This CDR3 has 13 residues. Germline V gene sequence: CDR1 SQVTM, CDR2 ANQGSEA. V lost 7 bases and J lost 8, with 18 bases in between. Sequenced input: PBMCs. The chain employs TRBV29-1 and TRBJ2-1; unclear D gene. This clonotype originated in a human donor in good health (CMV status not recorded). Some clones in this sample may be carry-over from other donors' samples. For the CDR3, the DNA is TGCAGCGGCCGGGCGACACCGCTCCATGAGCAGTTCTTC. It specifies CSGRATPLHEQFF.